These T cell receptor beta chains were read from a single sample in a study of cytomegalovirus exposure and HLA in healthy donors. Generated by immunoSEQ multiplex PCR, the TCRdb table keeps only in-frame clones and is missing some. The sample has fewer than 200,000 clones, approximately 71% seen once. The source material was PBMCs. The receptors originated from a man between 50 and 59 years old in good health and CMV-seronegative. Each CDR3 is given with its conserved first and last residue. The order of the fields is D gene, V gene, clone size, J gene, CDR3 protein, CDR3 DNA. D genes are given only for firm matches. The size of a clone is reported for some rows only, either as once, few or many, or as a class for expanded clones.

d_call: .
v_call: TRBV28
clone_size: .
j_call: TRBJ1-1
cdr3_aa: CASSFAGSNTEAFF
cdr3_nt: TGTGCCAGCAGTTTTGCGGGGTCGAACACTGAAGCTTTCTTT

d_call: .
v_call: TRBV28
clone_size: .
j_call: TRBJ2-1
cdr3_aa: CASSSLYEQFF
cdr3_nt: TGTGCCAGCAGTTCCTTATATGAGCAGTTCTTC

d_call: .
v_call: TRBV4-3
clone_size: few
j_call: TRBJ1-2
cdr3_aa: CASSHPDSYGYTF
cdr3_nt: TGCGCCAGCAGCCACCCGGACAGCTATGGCTACACCTTC

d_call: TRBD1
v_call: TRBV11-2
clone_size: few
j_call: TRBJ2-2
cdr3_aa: CASSVRVGTVNTGELFF
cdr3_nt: TGTGCCAGCAGTGTTCGCGTCGGGACAGTAAACACCGGGGAGCTGTTTTTT

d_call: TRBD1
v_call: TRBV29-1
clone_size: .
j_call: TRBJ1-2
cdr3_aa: CSVSPQGNYGYTF
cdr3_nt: TGCAGCGTTTCCCCACAGGGGAACTATGGCTACACCTTC

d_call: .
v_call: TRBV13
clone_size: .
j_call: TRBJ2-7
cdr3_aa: CASSLGDLLYEQYF
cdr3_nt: TGTGCCAGCAGCTTAGGGGACTTGCTCTACGAGCAGTACTTC

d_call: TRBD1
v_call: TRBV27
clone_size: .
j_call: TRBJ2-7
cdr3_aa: CASSSRGTASYEQYF
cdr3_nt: TGTGCCAGCAGTTCCCGAGGGACAGCTTCCTACGAGCAGTACTTC

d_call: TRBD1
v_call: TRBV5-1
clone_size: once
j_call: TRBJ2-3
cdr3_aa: CASSLPGQGATDTQYF
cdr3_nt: TGCGCCAGCAGCCTACCGGGACAGGGGGCCACAGATACGCAGTATTTT

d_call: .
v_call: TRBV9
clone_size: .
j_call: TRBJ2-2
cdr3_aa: CASSDQGPSSNTGELFF
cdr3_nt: TGTGCCAGCAGCGATCAGGGGCCGAGCTCGAACACCGGGGAGCTGTTTTTT

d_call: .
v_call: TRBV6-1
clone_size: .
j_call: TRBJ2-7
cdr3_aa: CASSEKGAGEQYF
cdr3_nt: TGTGCCAGCAGTGAAAAAGGGGCGGGGGAGCAGTACTTC

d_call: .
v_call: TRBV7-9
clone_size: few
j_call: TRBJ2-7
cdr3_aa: CASSLPRGDSYEQYF
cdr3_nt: TGTGCCAGCAGTCTTCCCAGGGGCGACTCCTACGAGCAGTACTTC

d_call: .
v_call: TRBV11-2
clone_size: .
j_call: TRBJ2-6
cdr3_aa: CASRTGSGANVLTF
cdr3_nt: TGTGCCAGCAGAACAGGGAGCGGGGCCAACGTCCTGACTTTC

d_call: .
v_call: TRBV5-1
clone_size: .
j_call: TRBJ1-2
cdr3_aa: CASAREGANYGYTF
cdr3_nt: TGCGCCAGCGCCAGGGAGGGGGCTAACTATGGCTACACCTTC

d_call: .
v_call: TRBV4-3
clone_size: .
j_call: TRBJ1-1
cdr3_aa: CASSPQAMNTEAFF
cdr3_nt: TGCGCCAGCAGCCCACAGGCGATGAACACTGAAGCTTTCTTT

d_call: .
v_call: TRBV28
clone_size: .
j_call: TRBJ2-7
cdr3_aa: CASSSYKSSSYEQYF
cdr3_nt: TGTGCCAGCAGTTCCTATAAGAGTAGCTCCTACGAGCAGTACTTC

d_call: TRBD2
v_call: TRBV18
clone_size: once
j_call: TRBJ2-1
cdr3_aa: CASSPPGLAGGSSYNEQFF
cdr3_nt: TGTGCCAGCTCACCACCCGGACTAGCGGGGGGAAGCTCCTACAATGAGCAGTTCTTC

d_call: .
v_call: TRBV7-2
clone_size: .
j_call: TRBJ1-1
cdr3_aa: CASSLARDPRGTEAFF
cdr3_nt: TGTGCCAGCAGCTTAGCGAGGGATCCACGGGGCACTGAAGCTTTCTTT

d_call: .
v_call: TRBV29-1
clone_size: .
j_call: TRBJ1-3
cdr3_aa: CSVGSEGNTIYF
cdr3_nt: TGCAGCGTTGGGTCAGAAGGAAACACCATATATTTT

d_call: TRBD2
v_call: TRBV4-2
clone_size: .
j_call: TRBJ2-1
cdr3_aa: CASSQDASGGPGEQFF
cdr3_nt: TGTGCCAGCAGCCAAGACGCTAGCGGGGGCCCCGGTGAGCAGTTCTTC

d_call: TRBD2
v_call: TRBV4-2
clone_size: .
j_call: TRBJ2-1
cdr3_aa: CASSHSQAGGSYNEQFF
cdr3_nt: TGTGCCAGCAGCCACTCTCAAGCGGGGGGCTCCTACAATGAGCAGTTCTTC

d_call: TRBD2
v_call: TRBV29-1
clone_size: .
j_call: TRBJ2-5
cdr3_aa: CSVVLLATQETQYF
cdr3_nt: TGCAGCGTTGTCCTACTAGCGACCCAAGAGACCCAGTACTTC

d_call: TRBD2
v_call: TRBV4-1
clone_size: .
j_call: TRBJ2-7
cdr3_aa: CASSHALAGASYEQYF
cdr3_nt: TGCGCCAGCAGCCATGCACTAGCGGGGGCCTCCTACGAGCAGTACTTC

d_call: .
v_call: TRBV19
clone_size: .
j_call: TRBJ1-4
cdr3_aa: CASSITATNEKLFF
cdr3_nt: TGTGCCAGTAGTATCACTGCAACTAATGAAAAACTGTTTTTT

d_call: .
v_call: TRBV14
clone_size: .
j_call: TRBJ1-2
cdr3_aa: CASSQQTANYGYTF
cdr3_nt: TGTGCCAGCAGCCAGCAGACAGCTAACTATGGCTACACCTTC

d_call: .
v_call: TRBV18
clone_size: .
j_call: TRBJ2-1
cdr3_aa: CASSPRTTAYNEQFF
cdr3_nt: TGTGCCAGCTCACCTCGGACTACCGCCTACAATGAGCAGTTCTTC

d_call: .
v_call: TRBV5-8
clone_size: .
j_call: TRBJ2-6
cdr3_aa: CASSPPAPWAGANVLTF
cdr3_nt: TGTGCCAGCAGCCCCCCGGCACCCTGGGCGGGGGCCAACGTCCTGACTTTC

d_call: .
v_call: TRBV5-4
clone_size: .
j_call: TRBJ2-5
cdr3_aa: CASSPGRSRETQYF
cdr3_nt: TGTGCCAGCAGCCCGGGAAGGTCCCGAGAGACCCAGTACTTC

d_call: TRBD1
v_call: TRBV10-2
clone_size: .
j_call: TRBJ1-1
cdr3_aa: CASRWTGMNTEAFF
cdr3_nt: TGCGCCAGCAGGTGGACAGGGATGAACACTGAAGCTTTCTTT

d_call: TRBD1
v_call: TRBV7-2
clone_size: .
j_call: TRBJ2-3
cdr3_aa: CASSLVRRGQDTQYF
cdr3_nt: TGTGCCAGCAGCTTAGTTCGCAGGGGGCAAGATACGCAGTATTTT

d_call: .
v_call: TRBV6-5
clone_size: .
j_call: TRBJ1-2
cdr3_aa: CASSYGTSYGYTF
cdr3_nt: TGTGCCAGCAGTTACGGTACAAGCTATGGCTACACCTTC

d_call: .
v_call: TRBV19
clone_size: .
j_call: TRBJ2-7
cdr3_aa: CASSPPRADGVNSYEQYF
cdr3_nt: TGTGCCAGTAGTCCCCCCAGGGCAGATGGGGTAAACTCCTACGAGCAGTACTTC

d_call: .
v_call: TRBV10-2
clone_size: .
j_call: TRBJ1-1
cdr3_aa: CASSEQVKNTEAFF
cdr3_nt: TGCGCCAGCAGTGAGCAGGTGAAGAACACTGAAGCTTTCTTT

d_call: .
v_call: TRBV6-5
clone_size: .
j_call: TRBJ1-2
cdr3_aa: CASSYERAGGYTF
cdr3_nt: TGTGCCAGCAGTTACGAAAGGGCGGGTGGCTACACCTTC

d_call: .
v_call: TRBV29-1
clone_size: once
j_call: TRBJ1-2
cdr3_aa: CSVDKGQREGYTF
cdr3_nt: TGCAGCGTTGATAAGGGACAAAGGGAGGGCTACACCTTC

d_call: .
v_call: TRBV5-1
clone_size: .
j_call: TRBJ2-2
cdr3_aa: CASSLVSGWELFF
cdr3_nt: TGCGCCAGCAGCTTGGTTTCAGGGTGGGAGCTGTTTTTT

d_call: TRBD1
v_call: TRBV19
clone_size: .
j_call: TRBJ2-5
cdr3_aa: CASSSRTGPDQETQYF
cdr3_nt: TGTGCCAGTAGTTCCCGGACAGGGCCGGACCAAGAGACCCAGTACTTC

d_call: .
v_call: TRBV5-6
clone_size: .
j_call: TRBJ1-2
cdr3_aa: CASSLGENYGYTF
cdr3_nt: TGTGCCAGCAGCTTGGGGGAGAACTATGGCTACACCTTC

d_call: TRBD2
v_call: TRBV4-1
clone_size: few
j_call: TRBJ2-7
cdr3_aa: CASSQAGGALSYEQYF
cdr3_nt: TGCGCCAGCAGCCAAGCGGGGGGGGCCCTCTCCTACGAGCAGTACTTC

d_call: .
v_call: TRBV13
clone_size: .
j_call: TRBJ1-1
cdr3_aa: CASSSHYREMDAYTEAFF
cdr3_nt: TGTGCCAGCAGCTCCCACTACAGGGAAATGGACGCGTACACTGAAGCTTTCTTT

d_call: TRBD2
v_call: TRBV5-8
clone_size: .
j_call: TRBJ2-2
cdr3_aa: CASKASGGTNTGELFF
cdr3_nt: TGTGCCAGCAAGGCTAGCGGGGGCACGAACACCGGGGAGCTGTTTTTT